This T cell receptor beta chain was found in a study of metastatic and nonmetastatic thyroid tumors. This clone was seen ten or more times. Ahead of thyroid surgery, no patient had received treatment of any kind. V was pared by 2 bases and J by 1 base, with 12 bases between. Germline V CDR1 and CDR2: SGHAT, FQNNGV. CDR3 length: 16 amino acids. TCRdb re-clonotyped the PCR reads through MiXCR. The sample lists 30,000 to 35,000 clones; approximately 15% were seen once. The sequenced sample was blood. This TCR was sampled from a female donor with papillary thyroid cancer or a benign thyroid nodule (not recorded which). Some clones in this sample may be carry-over from other donors' samples. The genes are TRBV11-2 and TRBJ1-3, with a tentative D call TRBD1 (6 bases). Written as DNA, the CDR3 is TGTGCCAGCAGCTTAAATTCAGGGGTGTCTGGAAACACCATATATTTT. Protein product: CASSLNSGVSGNTIYF.